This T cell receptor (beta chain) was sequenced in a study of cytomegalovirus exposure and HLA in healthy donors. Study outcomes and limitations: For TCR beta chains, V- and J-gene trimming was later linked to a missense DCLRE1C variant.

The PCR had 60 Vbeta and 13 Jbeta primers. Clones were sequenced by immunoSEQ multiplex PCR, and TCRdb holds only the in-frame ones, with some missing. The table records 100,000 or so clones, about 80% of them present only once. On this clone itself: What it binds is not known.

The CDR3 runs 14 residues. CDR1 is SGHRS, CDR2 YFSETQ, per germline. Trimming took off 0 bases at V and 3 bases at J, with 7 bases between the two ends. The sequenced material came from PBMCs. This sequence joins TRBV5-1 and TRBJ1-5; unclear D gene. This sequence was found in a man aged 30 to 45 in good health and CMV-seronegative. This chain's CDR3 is CASSLGADNQPQHF. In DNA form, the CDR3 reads TGCGCCAGCAGCTTGGGGGCAGACAATCAGCCCCAGCATTTT.